The source of this T cell receptor beta chain is a study of T cells expressing NK-cell markers. CDR3 length: 13 amino acids. TCR beta cDNA was made by 5'RACE template switching with UMIs. TCRdb re-called the 5' RACE reads, yielding one record per CDR3 amino acid sequence without DNA. The record lists about 410,000 distinct CDR3 sequences, of which the ten most abundant hold about 10%. On this clonotype: Its antigen is still unknown.

General study points: The CD3+CD56-NKG2C+ fraction was also led by these clonotypes in a handful of donors.

The rearrangement links TRBV12-3 or TRBV12-4 to TRBJ2-1; TCRdb lists TRBD2, though no DNA is available to test this call. Material: blood T cells: a sorted CD56 or NKG2C T cell subset, CD4+ or CD8+ T cells, or bulk PBMC T cells (not recorded which). The clonotype was recovered from a woman between 50 and 59 years old in good health. This CDR3 is CASRGTSLGEQFF.